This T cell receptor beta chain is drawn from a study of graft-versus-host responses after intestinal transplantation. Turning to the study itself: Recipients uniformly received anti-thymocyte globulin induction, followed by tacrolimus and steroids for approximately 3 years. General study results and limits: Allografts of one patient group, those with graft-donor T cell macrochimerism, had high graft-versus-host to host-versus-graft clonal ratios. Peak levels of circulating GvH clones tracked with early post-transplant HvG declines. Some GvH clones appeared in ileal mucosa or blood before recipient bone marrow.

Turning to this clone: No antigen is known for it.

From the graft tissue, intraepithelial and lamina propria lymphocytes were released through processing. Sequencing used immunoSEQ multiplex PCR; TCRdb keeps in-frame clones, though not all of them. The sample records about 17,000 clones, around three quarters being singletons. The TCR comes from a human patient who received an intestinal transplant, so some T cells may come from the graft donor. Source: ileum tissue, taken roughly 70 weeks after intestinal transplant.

CDR3: CASGQTNSPLHF. DNA of the CDR3: TGTGCCAGCGGACAGACGAATTCACCCCTCCACTTT. The chain uses TRBV6-5 and TRBJ1-6; tentative D call: TRBD1 (6 bases). V shed 8 bases and J shed 7 bases, with 9 bases lying between them. The V gene's germline CDR1 is MNHEY and CDR2 SVGAGI. CDR3 size: 12 residues.